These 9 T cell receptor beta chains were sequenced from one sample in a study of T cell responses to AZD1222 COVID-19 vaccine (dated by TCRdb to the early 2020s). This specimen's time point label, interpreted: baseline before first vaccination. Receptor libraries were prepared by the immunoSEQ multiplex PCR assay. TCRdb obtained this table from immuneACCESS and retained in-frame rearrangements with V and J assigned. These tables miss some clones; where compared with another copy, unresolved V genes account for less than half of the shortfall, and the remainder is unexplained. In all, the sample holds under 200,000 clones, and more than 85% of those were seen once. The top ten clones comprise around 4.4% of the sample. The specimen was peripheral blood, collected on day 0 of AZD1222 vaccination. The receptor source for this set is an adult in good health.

DNA for the CDR3: TGCGCCAGCAGCTTTATGCAGGGGGGCACTGAAGCTTTCTTT. Protein product: CASSFMQGGTEAFF. The rearrangement links TRBV5-1 to TRBJ1-1; 7 bases fit TRBD1. Germline CDR1 and CDR2: SGHRS and YFSETQ. J was trimmed by 4 bases and V by 2 bases; bases with no gene match: 5. This CDR3 has 14 amino acids.

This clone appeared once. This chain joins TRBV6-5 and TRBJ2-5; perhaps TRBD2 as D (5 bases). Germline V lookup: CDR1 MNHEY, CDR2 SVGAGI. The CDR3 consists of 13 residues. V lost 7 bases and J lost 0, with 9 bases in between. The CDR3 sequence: CASNLAYQETQYF. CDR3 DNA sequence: TGTGCCAGCAACTTAGCGTACCAAGAGACCCAGTACTTC.

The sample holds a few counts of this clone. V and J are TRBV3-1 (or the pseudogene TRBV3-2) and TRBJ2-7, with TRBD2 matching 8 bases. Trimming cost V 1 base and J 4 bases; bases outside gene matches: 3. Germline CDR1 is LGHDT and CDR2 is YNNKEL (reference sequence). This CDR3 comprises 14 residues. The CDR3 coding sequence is TGTGCCAGCAGCCAAGCGGGAGGGACATACGAGCAGTACTTC. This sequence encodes CASSQAGGTYEQYF.

The CDR3 coding sequence is TGTGCCTGGAGTCCGAGTGGGACTAGCGGGAGTGATGAGCAGTTCTTC. This sequence encodes CAWSPSGTSGSDEQFF. This rearrangement joins TRBV30 to TRBJ2-1; 14 bases align to TRBD2. After removal of 2 bases from V and 8 bases from J, the junction contained 8 bases not matched to a gene. CDR1 is GTSNPN, CDR2 SVGIG, per germline (reference sequence). The CDR3 is 16 residues long.

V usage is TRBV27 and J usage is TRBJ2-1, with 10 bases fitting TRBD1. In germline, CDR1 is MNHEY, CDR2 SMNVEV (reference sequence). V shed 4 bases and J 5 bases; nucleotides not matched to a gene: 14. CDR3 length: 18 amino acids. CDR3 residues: CASSSLFRDRGKNNEQFF. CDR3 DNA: TGTGCCAGCAGTTCCTTATTTCGGGACAGGGGAAAGAACAATGAGCAGTTCTTC.

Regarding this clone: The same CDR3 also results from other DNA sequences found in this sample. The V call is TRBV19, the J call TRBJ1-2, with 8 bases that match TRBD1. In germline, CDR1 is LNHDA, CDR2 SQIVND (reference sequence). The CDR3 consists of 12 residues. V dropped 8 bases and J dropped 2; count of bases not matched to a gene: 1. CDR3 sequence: CASRTGNYGYTF. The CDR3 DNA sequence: TGTGCCAGTCGGACAGGGAACTATGGCTACACCTTC.

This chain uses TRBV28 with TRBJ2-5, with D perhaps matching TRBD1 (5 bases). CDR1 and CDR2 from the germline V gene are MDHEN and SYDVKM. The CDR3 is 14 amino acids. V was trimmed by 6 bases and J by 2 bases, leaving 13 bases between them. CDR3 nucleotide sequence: TGTGCCAGCAGCCTAGGGGCAAAGCAAGAGACCCAGTACTTC. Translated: CASSLGAKQETQYF.

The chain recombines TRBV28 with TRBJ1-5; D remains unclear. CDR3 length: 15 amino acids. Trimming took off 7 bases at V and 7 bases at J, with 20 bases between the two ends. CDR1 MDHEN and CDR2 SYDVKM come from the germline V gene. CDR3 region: CASTGGSWASQPQHF. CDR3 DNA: TGTGCCAGCACGGGTGGCTCCTGGGCCAGCCAGCCCCAGCATTTT.

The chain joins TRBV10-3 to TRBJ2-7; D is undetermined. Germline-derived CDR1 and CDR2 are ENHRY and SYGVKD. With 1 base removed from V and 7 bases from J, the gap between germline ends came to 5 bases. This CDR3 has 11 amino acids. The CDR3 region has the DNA TGTGCCATCAGTGAGTGGGGTGAGCAGTACTTC. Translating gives CAISEWGEQYF.